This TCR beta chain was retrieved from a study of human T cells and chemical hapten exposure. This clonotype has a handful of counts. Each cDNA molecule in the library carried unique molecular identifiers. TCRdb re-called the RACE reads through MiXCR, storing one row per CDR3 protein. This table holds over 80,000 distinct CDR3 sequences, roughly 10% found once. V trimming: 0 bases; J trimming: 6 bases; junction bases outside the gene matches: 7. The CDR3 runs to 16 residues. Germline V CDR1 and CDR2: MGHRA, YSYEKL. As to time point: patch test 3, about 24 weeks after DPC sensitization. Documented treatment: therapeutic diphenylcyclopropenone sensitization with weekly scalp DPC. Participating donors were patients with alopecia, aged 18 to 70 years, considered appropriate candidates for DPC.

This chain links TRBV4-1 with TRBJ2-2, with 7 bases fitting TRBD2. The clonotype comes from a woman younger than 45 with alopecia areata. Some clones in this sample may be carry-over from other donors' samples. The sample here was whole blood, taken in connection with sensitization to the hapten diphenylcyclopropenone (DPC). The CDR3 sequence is CASSQESGTLPGELFF. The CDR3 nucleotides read TGCGCCAGCAGCCAAGAGAGCGGGACCCTTCCCGGGGAGCTGTTTTTT.